The 22 T cell receptor beta chains in this list originate from one sample, sequenced in a study of blood T cell repertoires in COVID-19. Assay used: immunoSEQ multiplex PCR; TCRdb lists only in-frame clones, some missing. The table records about 140,000 clones, approximately 78% of them present only once. Material for sequencing was peripheral blood. These receptors all stem from an elderly woman with acute or convalescent COVID-19.

The chain links TRBV28 to TRBJ2-5, with 7 bases matching TRBD1. J lost 5 bases, V lost 5 bases, and 11 bases had no gene match. In germline, CDR1 is MDHEN, CDR2 SYDVKM. The CDR3 spans 15 residues. CDR3 protein: CASSLPGQFEETQYF. In DNA form, the CDR3 reads TGTGCCAGCAGTCTCCCGGGACAGTTCGAGGAGACCCAGTACTTC.

The chain employs TRBV9 and TRBJ2-2, with 8 bases matching TRBD1. The CDR3 covers 14 residues. V dropped 6 bases and J dropped 7; count of bases not matched to a gene: 8. Germline assignment: CDR1 SGDLS and CDR2 YYNGEE. The DNA for the CDR3 is TGTGCCAGCAAGACAGGGGTTGGTCACGGGGAGCTGTTTTTT. Translation gives CASKTGVGHGELFF.

The J gene is TRBJ2-7, the V gene TRBV28; 9 bases match TRBD2. The CDR3 totals 15 residues. Germline loops: CDR1 MDHEN, CDR2 SYDVKM. Trimming at V came to 5 bases and at J to 7 bases, leaving 12 bases not matched to a gene. The CDR3, as DNA: TGTGCCAGCAGTGTATCTAGCGGGAACCTGGGTGAGCAGTACTTC. It specifies CASSVSSGNLGEQYF.

The chain carries TRBV28 and TRBJ2-5; possible D gene TRBD2, 5 bases. CDR3 length: 13 residues. Germline lookup yields CDR1 MDHEN and CDR2 SYDVKM. V was pared by 0 bases and J by 5 bases, with 7 bases between. CDR3 bases: TGTGCCAGCAGTTTATGGGACTTGGAGACCCAGTACTTC. Amino acids: CASSLWDLETQYF.

The chain recombines TRBV10-3 with TRBJ2-3; 9 nucleotides align to TRBD2. Germline CDR1 reads ENHRY; CDR2 reads SYGVKD. There are 15 residues in the CDR3. V lost 5 bases and J lost 1; bases outside the gene matches: 4. The CDR3 DNA reads as TGTGCCATCAGTCGCGCTAGCGGGGGCACAGATACGCAGTATTTT. Translation gives CAISRASGGTDTQYF.

This chain links TRBV13 with TRBJ2-5; 11 bases are shared with TRBD1. The V segment lost 5 bases and the J segment 5 bases; nucleotides outside the gene matches: 7. Per germline, CDR1 PRHDT and CDR2 FYEKMQ (reference sequence). This CDR3 has 15 amino acids. The CDR3 DNA reads as TGTGCCAGCAGCGAGGACAGGGGGCGAGGGGAGACCCAGTACTTC. It translates to CASSEDRGRGETQYF.

The CDR3 protein is CASSLPGEGGNQPQHF. CDR3 nucleotides: TGTGCCAGCAGTCTACCGGGGGAGGGTGGCAATCAGCCCCAGCATTTT. The chain recombines TRBV11-3 with TRBJ1-5; TRBD1 might be the D (5 bases). Germline V lookup: CDR1 SGHNT, CDR2 YENEEA. Deletions cut 6 bases from V and 2 bases from J, with 17 bases between. The CDR3 consists of 16 residues.

V is TRBV5-5 and J is TRBJ2-7; D possibly corresponds to TRBD1 (6 bases). This CDR3 region has 14 residues. CDR1 and CDR2 (germline): SGHKS, YYEKEE (reference sequence). Trimming took off 4 bases at V and 1 base at J, with 12 bases between the two ends. This chain's CDR3 is CASSISTGSYEQYF. The CDR3 DNA sequence: TGTGCCAGCAGCATCTCGACAGGATCCTACGAGCAGTACTTC.

V and J are TRBV11-2 and TRBJ2-1; 7 bases line up with TRBD2. CDR3 length: 16 residues. Looked up from germline, CDR1 is SGHAT and CDR2 is FQNNGV. The V gene end was trimmed by 5 bases and the J gene end by 7 bases; junction bases not matched to a gene: 14. CDR3 sequence (DNA): TGTGCCAGCAGCGCCCTGGGTGCGGGAGTAGGGAATGAGCAGTTCTTC. This translates into CASSALGAGVGNEQFF.

The rearrangement uses TRBV2 and TRBJ2-3; D is perhaps TRBD2 (6 bases). V lost 7 bases and J 2 bases, leaving 13 bases between the germline ends. Germline CDR1 reads SNHLY; CDR2 reads FYNNEI. CDR3 length: 14 residues. The CDR3 is CASTAGTYTDTQYF. The CDR3 DNA is TGTGCCAGCACGGCGGGAACCTACACAGATACGCAGTATTTT.

This chain links TRBV18 with TRBJ2-7, with 8 bases lining up with TRBD1. This CDR3 has 21 residues. V trimming: 2 bases; J trimming: 0 bases; junction bases outside the gene matches: 21. The germline V gene encodes CDR1 KGHSH and CDR2 LQKENI. The CDR3 region has the DNA TGTGCCAGCTCACCATTTCAGTTTCGGGGCAGGGGGCTCCTTAGCTCCTACGAGCAGTACTTC. It yields the protein CASSPFQFRGRGLLSSYEQYF. The variable domain in full, with the rest retrieved from reference TRBV18 and TRBJ2-7, is NAGVMQNPRHLVRRRGQEARLRCSPMKGHSHVYWYRQLPEEGLKFMVYLQKENIIDESGMPKERFSAEFPKEGPSILRIQQVVRGDSAAYFCASSPFQFRGRGLLSSYEQYFGPGTRLTVT.

This clone is medium-sized in the sample. The chain combines TRBV5-1 with TRBJ1-6; D remains unclear. The CDR3 is 15 residues long. Looked up from germline, CDR1 is SGHRS and CDR2 is YFSETQ. The ends were cut back, 3 bases at V and 9 bases at J, with 16 bases in the middle. CDR3 coding DNA: TGCGCCAGCAGCTCCGGCGGAGTCACGGGTTCACCCCTCCACTTT. This encodes CASSSGGVTGSPLHF. The whole variable domain, remainder taken from reference TRBV5-1 and TRBJ1-6, is KAGVTQTPRYLIKTRGQQVTLSCSPISGHRSVSWYQQTPGQGLQFLFEYFSETQRNKGNFPGRFSGRQFSNSRSEMNVSTLELGDSALYLCASSSGGVTGSPLHFGNGTRLTVT.

The V call is TRBV5-1, the J call TRBJ1-5; TRBD1 agrees at 8 bases. The CDR3 is made up of 15 amino acids. The V gene's germline CDR1 is SGHRS and CDR2 YFSETQ. V lost 4 bases to trimming and J lost 6 bases; unmatched junction nucleotides: 9. The CDR3 nucleotides are TGCGCCAGCAGCCCAGGGGGCAGCACAGTTCAGCCCCAGCATTTT. Its protein is CASSPGGSTVQPQHF.

This sequence joins TRBV6-5 and TRBJ2-7, with 10 positions matching TRBD1. The CDR3 contains 14 residues. Germline values: CDR1 MNHEY, CDR2 SVGAGI. Germline trimming cut 5 bases from V and 8 bases from J; bases unmatched to any gene: 9. Here the CDR3 DNA reads TGTGCCAGCAGTCCCGGGACAGGGGCTTTGAAGCAGTACTTC. This gives the protein CASSPGTGALKQYF.

This clone is a singleton in its sample. V gene TRBV27 combines with J gene TRBJ1-4; weak D call: TRBD1 (5 bases). V was trimmed by 1 base and J by 8 bases, leaving 20 bases between them. CDR3 size: 17 residues. Germline CDR1 is MNHEY and CDR2 is SMNVEV (reference sequence). The CDR3 spells CASSLFPGQGAGEKLFF. The CDR3 DNA is TGTGCCAGCAGTTTATTCCCCGGCCAAGGGGCGGGAGAAAAACTGTTTTTT.

The CDR3 here is CASSMRVNQPQHF. CDR3 in DNA: TGTGCCAGTAGTATGAGAGTCAATCAGCCCCAGCATTTT. The genes are TRBV19 and TRBJ1-5; D is undetermined. The CDR3 length is 13 residues. Trimming pared 3 bases from V and 3 bases from J, leaving 6 bases between. Germline CDR1 LNHDA, CDR2 SQIVND (reference sequence).

The chain carries TRBV5-1 and TRBJ1-2; 8 bases align to TRBD1. CDR1 and CDR2 (germline): SGHRS, YFSETQ. V was clipped by 0 bases and J by 8 bases; unmatched bases: 6. The CDR3 spans 14 residues. The CDR3 is CASSLDPTGDGYTF. The CDR3 region has the DNA TGCGCCAGCAGCTTGGACCCGACAGGGGACGGCTACACCTTC. Full variable domain (outside the CDR3, taken from reference TRBV5-1 and TRBJ1-2): KAGVTQTPRYLIKTRGQQVTLSCSPISGHRSVSWYQQTPGQGLQFLFEYFSETQRNKGNFPGRFSGRQFSNSRSEMNVSTLELGDSALYLCASSLDPTGDGYTFGSGTRLTVV.

There are a few counts of this clone. The chain uses TRBV21-1 and TRBJ2-7; the D call TRBD1 from the table was never checked on the DNA. TRBV21-1 is given as a pseudogene. This CDR3 comprises 17 residues. The CDR3 protein is CASSNHNRDRVVYEQYF. DNA for the CDR3: TGTGCCAGCAGCAACCATAACCGGGACAGGGTGGTCTACGAGCAGTACTTC.

This chain connects TRBV5-1 to TRBJ1-1, with D unresolved. V gave up 4 bases and J gave up 1 base, with 11 bases separating them. Germline V CDR1 and CDR2: SGHRS, YFSETQ. The CDR3 runs 14 residues. The CDR3 protein is CASSPRTPNTEAFF. The CDR3 bases are TGCGCCAGCAGCCCCAGAACACCGAACACTGAAGCTTTCTTT.

V is TRBV7-8 and J is TRBJ1-2; D is uncertain. Trimming took 1 base from V and 2 from J, leaving 5 bases between them. The CDR3 has 13 residues. From germline, CDR1 is SGHVS and CDR2 FQNEAQ. CDR3 sequence reads: CASSLGENYGYTF. The CDR3, as DNA: TGTGCCAGCAGCTTAGGCGAGAACTATGGCTACACCTTC.

This clone occurred once. The chain uses TRBV11-2 and TRBJ2-7; unclear D gene. Germline V lookup: CDR1 SGHAT, CDR2 FQNNGV. The length of the CDR3 is 13 residues. V lost 5 bases and J 4 bases, leaving 12 bases between the germline ends. The CDR3 DNA sequence: TGTGCCAGCAGCCCCCCCTTTTCGTACGAGCAGTACTTC. It is translated as CASSPPFSYEQYF.

The chain uses TRBV18 and TRBJ2-7; 9 nucleotides line up with TRBD1. After removal of 2 bases from V and 3 bases from J, the junction contained 17 bases not matched to a gene. The CDR3 is 19 residues long. Germline assignment: CDR1 KGHSH and CDR2 LQKENI. The CDR3 loop reads CASSPTLPGTGKADYEQYF. The CDR3 DNA reads as TGTGCCAGCTCACCAACCCTTCCTGGGACAGGGAAAGCAGACTACGAGCAGTACTTC.